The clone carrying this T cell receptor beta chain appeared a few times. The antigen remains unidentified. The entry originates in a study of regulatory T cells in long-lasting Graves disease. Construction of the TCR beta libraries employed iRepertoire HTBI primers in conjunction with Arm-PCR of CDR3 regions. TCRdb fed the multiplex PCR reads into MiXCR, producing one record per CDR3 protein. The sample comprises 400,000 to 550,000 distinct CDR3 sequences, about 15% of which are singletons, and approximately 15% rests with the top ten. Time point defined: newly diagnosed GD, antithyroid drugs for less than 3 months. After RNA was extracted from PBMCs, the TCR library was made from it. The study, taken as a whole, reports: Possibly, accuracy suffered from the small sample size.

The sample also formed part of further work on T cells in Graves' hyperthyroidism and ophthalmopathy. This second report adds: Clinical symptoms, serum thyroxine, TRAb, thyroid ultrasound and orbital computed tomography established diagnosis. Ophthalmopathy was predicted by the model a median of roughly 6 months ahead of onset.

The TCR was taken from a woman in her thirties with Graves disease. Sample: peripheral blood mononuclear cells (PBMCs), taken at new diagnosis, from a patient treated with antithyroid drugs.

In DNA, the CDR3 is TGTGCCAGCAGCTTAGGTTTCGGGAGTTTGAACACCGGGGAGCTGTTTTTT. Translating it yields CASSLGFGSLNTGELFF. V is TRBV7-2 and J is TRBJ2-2; D perhaps matches TRBD2 (6 bases). Germline V CDR1 and CDR2: SGHTA, FQGNSA. The CDR3 covers 17 residues. The V gene lost 1 base and the J gene lost 1 base, with 13 bases spanning the gap.